These 21 T cell receptor beta chains originate from one sample sequenced in a study of cytomegalovirus exposure and HLA in healthy donors. The PCR was carried out with 60 Vbeta primers and 13 Jbeta primers. The data were produced by immunoSEQ multiplex PCR, yet TCRdb's version contains in-frame clones alone and is incomplete. This sample yields 150,000 to 250,000 clones, of which about 82% are seen a single time; about 2.5% belongs to the top ten. Sequenced: PBMCs. These receptors were taken from a woman in her 50s in good health and CMV-seronegative.

The chain carries TRBV28 and TRBJ2-1; a possible D gene is TRBD1 (6 bases). V was trimmed by 6 bases and J by 4 bases, leaving 13 bases between them. This CDR3 is built from 14 residues. Germline CDR1 MDHEN, CDR2 SYDVKM. The CDR3 DNA reads as TGTGCCAGCAGGGAAGGGGGTTCGTACAATGAGCAGTTCTTC. This encodes CASREGGSYNEQFF.

The chain combines TRBV5-1 with TRBJ2-5; no reliable D call. The CDR3 has 12 residues. CDR1 and CDR2 (germline): SGHRS, YFSETQ. Trimming removed 0 bases at V and 8 bases at J, with 8 bases between. This CDR3 reads CASSLGGGTQYF. CDR3 coding DNA: TGCGCCAGCAGCTTGGGTGGCGGAACCCAGTACTTC. Filled out from reference TRBV5-1 and TRBJ2-5, the complete variable domain reads KAGVTQTPRYLIKTRGQQVTLSCSPISGHRSVSWYQQTPGQGLQFLFEYFSETQRNKGNFPGRFSGRQFSNSRSEMNVSTLELGDSALYLCASSLGGGTQYFGPGTRLLVL.

The CDR3 spells CASSQDRTGRGQPQHF. DNA for the CDR3: TGTGCCAGCAGCCAAGATCGGACAGGCCGAGGTCAGCCCCAGCATTTT. This chain links TRBV4-2 with TRBJ1-5, with 7 bases identical to TRBD1. CDR3 size: 16 residues. J gave up 6 bases and V 0 bases, and 8 bases lay outside the gene matches. CDR1 LGHNA and CDR2 YNFKEQ come from the germline V gene.

This clone was counted between two and nine times. The chain combines TRBV4-1 with TRBJ2-1; 13 nucleotides agree with TRBD2. Germline V CDR1 and CDR2: MGHRA, YSYEKL. The CDR3 is 17 amino acids. V lost 4 bases, J lost 9 bases, and 12 bases stayed unmatched. The CDR3 nucleotides are TGCGCCAGCAGCCGCCGGACTAGCGGGAGTATTGGGAGTGAGCAGTTCTTC. Translating it yields CASSRRTSGSIGSEQFF.

The V call is TRBV7-2, the J call TRBJ1-5, with a possible D match to TRBD1 (5 bases). CDR3 length: 15 residues. The V and J ends lost 6 bases and 2 bases respectively, with 14 bases between them. Germline V gene sequence: CDR1 SGHTA, CDR2 FQGNSA. CDR3 region: CASSSQGTGNQPQHF. DNA of the CDR3: TGTGCCAGCAGTTCCCAGGGTACGGGCAATCAGCCCCAGCATTTT.

The CDR3 is CASSLLPRSTDTQYF. The CDR3, as DNA: TGTGCCAGCAGCTTACTCCCGAGAAGCACAGATACGCAGTATTTT. The J gene is TRBJ2-3, the V gene TRBV7-2, with unresolved D. Between the trimmed V and J ends, which lost 2 bases and 0 bases, there was a span of 9 bases. CDR3 length equals 15 residues. Germline V CDR1 and CDR2: SGHTA, FQGNSA. The full variable domain, completed using reference TRBV7-2 and TRBJ2-3, is GAGVSQSPSNKVTEKGKDVELRCDPISGHTALYWYRQSLGQGLEFLIYFQGNSAPDKSGLPSDRFSAERTGGSVSTLTIQRTQQEDSAVYLCASSLLPRSTDTQYFGPGTRLTVL.

The V call is TRBV6-1, the J call TRBJ2-3; the D gene is possibly TRBD2 (6 bases). The CDR3 has 13 residues. Trimming took 10 bases from V and 2 from J, leaving 13 bases between them. Germline assignment: CDR1 MNHNS and CDR2 SASEGT. This CDR3 is CATKRVPTDTQYF. The CDR3, as DNA: TGTGCCACTAAGCGGGTTCCCACAGATACGCAGTATTTT.

V and J are TRBV28 and TRBJ2-1; TRBD2 agrees at 10 bases. The CDR3 sequence is 18 residues long. The germline gives CDR1 MDHEN, CDR2 SYDVKM. The V and J ends lost 1 base and 4 bases, in that order; junction bases with no gene match: 10. CDR3 in DNA: TGTGCCAGCAGTTTATTGGGGGGTGCAGCGGGAGGGTACAATGAGCAGTTCTTC. This translates into CASSLLGGAAGGYNEQFF.

This sequence joins TRBV28 and TRBJ1-2; the match to TRBD1 covers 9 bases. V shed 7 bases and J 8 bases; nucleotides not matched to a gene: 8. CDR1 MDHEN and CDR2 SYDVKM come from the germline V gene. This CDR3 has 13 residues. The CDR3: CASKLQGAQGYTF. For the CDR3, the DNA is TGTGCCAGCAAGTTACAGGGGGCGCAGGGCTACACCTTC.

This sequence joins TRBV15 and TRBJ2-5; weak D call: TRBD2 (6 bases). Germline V gene lookup returns CDR1 LNHNV and CDR2 YYDKDF (reference sequence). The CDR3 extends over 16 amino acids. V shed 3 bases and J shed 2 bases, with 16 bases lying between them. CDR3 in amino acids: CATSSGGWGYQETQYF. Written as DNA, the CDR3 is TGTGCCACCAGCAGCGGGGGATGGGGGTATCAAGAGACCCAGTACTTC.

This clone was recorded only once. The rearrangement links TRBV6-1 to TRBJ1-2; the D is unclear. Germline CDR1 reads MNHNS; CDR2 reads SASEGT. Trimming pared 6 bases from V and 7 bases from J, leaving 21 bases between. This CDR3 has 15 residues. The CDR3 sequence is CASRRAGGRNCGYTF. CDR3 DNA sequence: TGTGCCAGCAGGAGAGCCGGAGGGCGGAATTGTGGCTACACCTTC.

The rearrangement uses TRBV5-1 and TRBJ2-5, with 7 bases aligning to TRBD1. The trim removed 2 bases at V and 0 bases at J, leaving 1 base unmatched. The germline V gene encodes CDR1 SGHRS and CDR2 YFSETQ. The CDR3 has 14 amino acids. The CDR3: CASSFDRDQETQYF. CDR3 nucleotide sequence: TGCGCCAGCAGCTTCGACAGGGACCAAGAGACCCAGTACTTC.

This clone appeared a few times. This chain links TRBV5-1 with TRBJ2-1; perhaps TRBD2 as D (6 bases). This CDR3 is built from 16 residues. Trimming took 1 base from V and 3 from J, leaving 14 bases between them. Germline CDR1 and CDR2: SGHRS and YFSETQ. The CDR3 is CASSLLRPGVYNEQFF. CDR3 nucleotides: TGCGCCAGCAGCTTGTTGCGCCCGGGAGTCTACAATGAGCAGTTCTTC.

The rearrangement joins TRBV4-2 to TRBJ2-1; 14 positions agree with TRBD2. V gave up 2 bases and J gave up 9 bases; unmatched junction bases: 9. Germline CDR1 LGHNA, CDR2 YNFKEQ. The CDR3 is 17 residues long. The CDR3: CASSQYQTSGGGSEQFF. CDR3 nucleotide sequence: TGTGCCAGCAGCCAATATCAGACTAGCGGGGGGGGGAGTGAGCAGTTCTTC.

V is TRBV30 and J is TRBJ2-2, with 7 bases aligning to TRBD1. The CDR3 extends over 14 amino acids. The ends lost 4 bases at V and 0 bases at J; junction bases unmatched: 2. CDR1 and CDR2 (germline): GTSNPN, SVGIG (reference sequence). CDR3 nucleotide sequence: TGTGCCTGGAAGGGACAGCCGAACACCGGGGAGCTGTTTTTT. This gives the protein CAWKGQPNTGELFF.

The chain links TRBV5-1 to TRBJ2-6; tentative D call: TRBD1 (6 bases). The CDR3 length is 15 residues. Trimming stripped 3 bases from V and 2 bases from J, with 9 bases between. Germline CDR1 SGHRS, CDR2 YFSETQ. Here the CDR3 DNA reads TGCGCCAGCAGCTCCACAGGGCCTGGGGCCAACGTCCTGACTTTC. Translated, it gives CASSSTGPGANVLTF.

V is TRBV5-4 and J is TRBJ1-3, with 9 positions matching TRBD1. Per the germline V gene, CDR1 is SGHNT and CDR2 is YYREEE (reference sequence). Trimming cost V 4 bases and J 0 bases; bases outside gene matches: 2. The length of the CDR3 is 15 residues. CDR3 DNA: TGTGCCAGCAGCACAGGGGGCTTCTCTGGAAACACCATATATTTT. Amino acids: CASSTGGFSGNTIYF.

V and J are TRBV27 and TRBJ2-3; possible D gene TRBD2, 6 bases. The CDR3 length is 16 residues. V was clipped by 2 bases and J by 2 bases, with 14 bases between them. Germline V gene data show CDR1 as MNHEY and CDR2 as SMNVEV (reference sequence). The CDR3 coding sequence is TGTGCCAGCAGTTTAAGGGCTCGGAGGGTCACAGATACGCAGTATTTT. This translates into CASSLRARRVTDTQYF.

The chain recombines TRBV19 with TRBJ2-5, with D possibly being TRBD1 (6 bases). Trimming stripped 8 bases from V and 0 bases from J, with 13 bases between. CDR3 length: 14 amino acids. CDR1 and CDR2 from the germline V gene are LNHDA and SQIVND (reference sequence). CDR3 DNA: TGTGCCAGTGGGATTGGGGGCAACCAAGAGACCCAGTACTTC. As protein: CASGIGGNQETQYF. The variable domain in full, completed from reference TRBV19 and TRBJ2-5, reads DGGITQSPKYLFRKEGQNVTLSCEQNLNHDAMYWYRQDPGQGLRLIYYSQIVNDFQKGDIAEGYSVSREKKESFPLTVTSAQKNPTAFYLCASGIGGNQETQYFGPGTRLLVL.

With regard to this clone: An end of the junction differs from the germline gene, which may be a read error. This chain uses TRBV4-3 with TRBJ1-2; D ambiguous. This CDR3 has 16 amino acids. CDR1 is LGHNA and CDR2 is YSLEER in the germline V gene. CDR3: CASGQDNPGSNYGYTF. DNA for the CDR3: TGCGCCAGCGGCCAAGATAACCCAGGATCTAACTATGGCTACACCTTC.

The V and J genes are TRBV4-2 and TRBJ2-2; TRBD2 agrees at 7 bases. The CDR3 length is 15 residues. Germline CDR1 LGHNA, CDR2 YNFKEQ. V was pared by 4 bases and J by 7 bases, with 9 bases of the junction left unmatched. CDR3 region: CASSRGGVRGGELFF. CDR3 coding DNA: TGTGCCAGCAGCCGTGGGGGGGTTAGAGGCGGGGAGCTGTTTTTT.